This record covers a single T cell receptor (beta chain). These data are taken from a study of T-cell reconstitution after alpha-beta-depleted transplantation in children. The authors prepared the TCRbeta library with unique molecular identifiers. One entry per CDR3 protein, called by TCRdb with MiXCR from the PCR reads. The data show almost 600,000 distinct CDR3 sequences, over 20% seen once. This CDR3 is built from 16 residues. Trimming cost V 0 bases and J 6 bases; bases outside gene matches: 8. Germline-derived CDR1 and CDR2 are SGHRS and YFSETQ. The gene calls are TRBV5-1 and TRBJ2-1, with 8 bases lining up with TRBD2. The TCR originated in a boy under three years old with Wiskott-Aldrich syndrome, due to receive a stem cell transplant. Specimen: PBMCs, collected before TCRalphabeta/CD19-depleted stem cell transplant. CDR3 sequence (DNA): TGCGCCAGCAGCTTGGATGGCGGGAGGTTGGGCAATGAGCAGTTCTTC. It translates to CASSLDGGRLGNEQFF.